Below are 12 T cell receptor beta chains sequenced from a single sample in a study of cytomegalovirus exposure and HLA in healthy donors (dated by TCRdb to 2015 to 2018). Libraries were prepared through the immunoSEQ multiplex PCR assay. As stored in TCRdb, this immuneACCESS dataset retains in-frame rearrangements with V and J assigned. A fraction of the clones does not appear; measured against another copy, unresolved V genes explain less than half of the discrepancy, and the remainder lacks a known reason. The sample table records 100,000 to 150,000 clones; about 89% of these occur just once. The ten largest account for more than 1.5% of the sample. Sequenced sample: PBMCs. These TCRs come from a young woman in good health and CMV-seronegative.

V gene TRBV7-9 combines with J gene TRBJ2-1; a weak D match, TRBD2 (5 bases). Per the germline V gene, CDR1 is SEHNR and CDR2 is FQNEAQ (reference sequence). This CDR3 spans 13 amino acids. Trimming left V 0 bases short and J 7 bases short, with 7 bases between. CDR3 coding DNA: TGTGCCAGCAGCTTAGCTAGCGCTAATGAGCAGTTCTTC. Its protein is CASSLASANEQFF.

The rearrangement links TRBV10-1 to TRBJ2-6; D possibly corresponds to TRBD2 (5 bases). Trimming left V 5 bases short and J 1 base short, with 15 bases between. This CDR3 is built from 17 residues. CDR1 is WNHNN and CDR2 is SYGVQD in the germline V gene (reference sequence). CDR3 bases: TGCGCCAGCAGTAAAGAGGGTCCAAGTTCTGGGGCCAACGTCCTGACTTTC. Amino acids: CASSKEGPSSGANVLTF.

J is TRBJ2-7 and V is TRBV19; D not certain. This CDR3 contains 14 residues. The V and J ends lost 7 bases and 0 bases respectively, with 13 bases between them. Germline CDR1 and CDR2: LNHDA and SQIVND (reference sequence). CDR3 sequence reads: CASNPALSSYEQYF. CDR3 sequence (DNA): TGTGCCAGTAATCCGGCACTAAGCTCCTACGAGCAGTACTTC.

The V gene is TRBV28, the J gene TRBJ2-7, with 8 bases lining up with TRBD2. Germline lookup yields CDR1 MDHEN and CDR2 SYDVKM. Trimming cost V 6 bases and J 7 bases; bases outside gene matches: 11. This CDR3 is built from 14 residues. The chain's CDR3 is CASSQASSGGEQYF. CDR3 DNA: TGTGCCAGCAGCCAGGCCTCATCGGGGGGGGAGCAGTACTTC.

The V and J genes are TRBV5-4 and TRBJ2-2; D may be TRBD2 (5 bases). Germline V gene sequence: CDR1 SGHNT, CDR2 YYREEE (reference sequence). The V gene lost 4 bases and the J gene lost 0 bases, with 13 bases spanning the gap. The CDR3 is 16 residues long. In nucleotides, the CDR3 is TGTGCCAGCAGCGACCGGACTGGGACGAACACCGGGGAGCTGTTTTTT. As protein: CASSDRTGTNTGELFF.

The chain combines TRBV11-3 with TRBJ2-6; tentatively, D is TRBD1 (6 bases). This CDR3 region has 17 residues. CDR1 is SGHNT, CDR2 YENEEA, per germline. Trimming left V 2 bases short and J 0 bases short, with 11 bases between. CDR3 protein: CASSLSGEPSGANVLTF. The DNA for the CDR3 is TGTGCCAGCAGCTTATCAGGGGAGCCCTCTGGGGCCAACGTCCTGACTTTC.

This clone was seen a single time. The chain joins TRBV4-2 to TRBJ2-7; 8 bases agree with TRBD1. In germline, CDR1 is LGHNA, CDR2 YNFKEQ. This CDR3 contains 15 residues. J gave up 1 base and V 5 bases, and 7 bases lay outside the gene matches. This CDR3 is CASSRDRGMSYEQYF. Written as DNA, the CDR3 is TGTGCCAGCAGCAGAGACAGGGGAATGTCCTACGAGCAGTACTTC.

The V call is TRBV30, the J call TRBJ2-7; 8 nucleotides line up with TRBD1. V shed 4 bases and J 5 bases; nucleotides not matched to a gene: 1. CDR3 length: 11 residues. Germline V gene lookup returns CDR1 GTSNPN and CDR2 SVGIG (reference sequence). The CDR3: CAWNRGDEQYF. In DNA form, the CDR3 reads TGTGCCTGGAACAGGGGGGACGAGCAGTACTTC.

The chain couples TRBV7-9 to TRBJ2-1; 9 bases fit TRBD2. Per germline, CDR1 SEHNR and CDR2 FQNEAQ (reference sequence). This CDR3 has 17 amino acids. V lost 6 bases, J lost 0 bases, and 9 bases stayed unmatched. The CDR3, as DNA: TGTGCCAGCAGTTACGAGATTAGCGGGAGCTCCTACAATGAGCAGTTCTTC. Translating gives CASSYEISGSSYNEQFF. The full variable domain, its missing parts supplied by reference TRBV7-9 and TRBJ2-1, is DTGVSQNPRHKITKRGQNVTFRCDPISEHNRLYWYRQTLGQGPEFLTYFQNEAQLEKSRLLSDRFSAERPKGSFSTLEIQRTEQGDSAMYLCASSYEISGSSYNEQFFGPGTRLTVL.

The chain recombines TRBV11-3 with TRBJ1-1; a weak D match, TRBD1 (6 bases). CDR1 and CDR2 from the germline V gene are SGHNT and YENEEA. The CDR3 loop spans 14 amino acids. The V end was cut by 5 bases, the J end by 10 bases, with 20 bases between. The CDR3 sequence is CASSVSRGKTSAFF. The DNA of the CDR3 is TGTGCCAGCAGCGTTTCGAGGGGGAAAACCTCAGCTTTCTTT.

The CDR3 sequence is CASSLGHLSYEQYF. The CDR3 DNA sequence: TGTGCCAGCAGCTTGGGACACCTCTCCTACGAGCAGTACTTC. This chain uses TRBV11-2 with TRBJ2-7; maybe TRBD1 (6 bases). This CDR3 region has 14 residues. Germline values: CDR1 SGHAT, CDR2 FQNNGV. Trimming stripped 3 bases from V and 0 bases from J, with 9 bases between.

The V call is TRBV11-2, the J call TRBJ2-3; 9 positions match TRBD2. The V segment lost 5 bases and the J segment 5 bases; nucleotides outside the gene matches: 11. The germline V gene encodes CDR1 SGHAT and CDR2 FQNNGV. CDR3 size: 16 residues. CDR3 in amino acids: CASSLGAGGAGDTQYF. CDR3 bases: TGTGCCAGCAGCCTTGGTGCGGGAGGGGCTGGAGATACGCAGTATTTT. Complete variable domain (other parts from reference TRBV11-2 and TRBJ2-3): EAGVAQSPRYKIIEKRQSVAFWCNPISGHATLYWYQQILGQGPKLLIQFQNNGVVDDSQLPKDRFSAERLKGVDSTLKIQPAKLEDSAVYLCASSLGAGGAGDTQYFGPGTRLTVL.